The 2 T cell receptor beta chains in this list originate from one sample, sequenced in a study of patients and donors after allogeneic stem cell transplantation. From the RT-PCR reads, TCRdb called clonotypes with MiXCR, one entry per CDR3 protein. In the table there are fewer than 500,000 distinct CDR3 sequences, roughly 17% of which are singletons. The source material was blood, either unsorted or a sorted T cell fraction (not recorded which). These receptors all stem from a human donor who was either an allogeneic HSCT recipient or a stem cell or donor lymphocyte infusion donor (not recorded which). It is not recorded whose cells these are; they may come from a transplant donor.

The rearrangement joins TRBV9 to TRBJ2-1, with 7 bases that match TRBD1. V trimming: 4 bases; J trimming: 2 bases; junction bases outside the gene matches: 6. CDR1 and CDR2 (germline): SGDLS, YYNGEE. The CDR3 runs to 15 residues. CDR3 amino acids: CASSPGTETYNEQFF. The CDR3 bases are TGTGCCAGCAGCCCCGGGACAGAGACCTACAATGAGCAGTTCTTC. Looking up the rest from reference TRBV9 and TRBJ2-1 gives the full variable domain: DSGVTQTPKHLITATGQRVTLRCSPRSGDLSVYWYQQSLDQGLQFLIQYYNGEERAKGNILERFSAQQFPDLHSELNLSSLELGDSALYFCASSPGTETYNEQFFGPGTRLTVL.

V and J are TRBV24-1 and TRBJ2-2, with D hard to call. The CDR3 sequence is 14 residues long. Trimming pared 3 bases from V and 2 bases from J, leaving 6 bases between. Looked up from germline, CDR1 is KGHDR and CDR2 is SFDVKD. DNA of the CDR3: TGTGCCACCAGTGATAGGGTCAACACCGGGGAGCTGTTTTTT. This codes for CATSDRVNTGELFF.